This paragraph reports one T cell receptor beta chain. Its antigen remains unknown. The isolated RNA, all of it, was reverse transcribed, so expressed TCRB transcripts were what got sequenced. Only in-frame clones appear in the TCRdb table, and some are missing; sequencing was by immunoSEQ multiplex PCR. The sample lists about 740,000 clones; under 15% were seen once. The V and J ends lost 4 bases and 4 bases, in that order; junction bases with no gene match: 8. This CDR3 is 15 amino acids long. Per the germline V gene, CDR1 is LGHNA and CDR2 is YNFKEQ. It was one heparinised blood draw, averaging approximately 100 mL, that each donor gave. These data originate in a study of beta chain features in type 1 diabetes. Study-wide findings and caveats: Type 1 diabetes patients had moderately but significantly shorter TCRB CDR3s in all four CD4+ subsets.

The sequenced material came from naive CD4+ T cells from blood. The sequence was obtained from a man aged 18 to 29 with type 1 diabetes. This chain joins TRBV4-2 and TRBJ1-2, with 8 bases fitting TRBD1. Written as DNA, the CDR3 is TGTGCCAGCAGCCCGCAACAGGGGGAGGGCTATGGCTACACCTTC. This encodes CASSPQQGEGYGYTF.